The T cell receptor (beta chain) under discussion was sequenced for a study of shared clonotypes between healthy human individuals. At the level of the study: Ranging from 18 to 49 in age, donors were a couple of women and three men.

Libraries were prepared by immunoSEQ multiplex PCR; TCRdb keeps only in-frame clonotypes and omits some of them. This repertoire shows around 2,000,000 clones, approximately 94% found once; its top ten account for more than 1.5%. CD45RO-negative, CCR7-selected cells formed the naive CD8 fraction, which excluded terminally differentiated effector memory CD45RA+ cells. This CDR3 is 17 amino acids long. Germline values: CDR1 SEHNR, CDR2 FQNEAQ (reference sequence). With 5 bases clipped from V and 1 base from J, the junction kept 8 bases outside the gene matches. This clonotype originated in a man younger than 35 in good health. Some clones in this sample may be carry-over from other donors' samples. Input material: naive CD8+ T cells from PBMCs. The chain couples TRBV7-9 to TRBJ2-7, with 13 bases lining up with TRBD2. The CDR3, as DNA: TGTGCCAGCAGCCCACTAGCGGGAGGGCCGGGGTCCTACGAGCAGTACTTC. Encoded protein: CASSPLAGGPGSYEQYF.